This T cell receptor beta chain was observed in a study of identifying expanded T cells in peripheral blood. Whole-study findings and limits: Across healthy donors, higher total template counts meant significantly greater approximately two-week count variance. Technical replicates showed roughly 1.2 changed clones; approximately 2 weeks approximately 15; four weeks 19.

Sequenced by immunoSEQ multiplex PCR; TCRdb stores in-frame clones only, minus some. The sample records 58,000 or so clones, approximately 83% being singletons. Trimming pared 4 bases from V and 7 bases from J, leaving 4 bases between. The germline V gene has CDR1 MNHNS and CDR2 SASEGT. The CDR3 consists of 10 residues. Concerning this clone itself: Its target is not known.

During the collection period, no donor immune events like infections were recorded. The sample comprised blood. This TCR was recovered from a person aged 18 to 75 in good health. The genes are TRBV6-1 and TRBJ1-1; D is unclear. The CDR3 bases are TGTGCCAGCAGTGTAGTTGAAGCTTTCTTT. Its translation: CASSVVEAFF.